This note documents a single TCR beta chain sequence. What antigen it recognizes has not been identified. Per-base quality was not reported, and no clone a single base away is much larger than it. Fluorescence-activated cell sorting was used to pull naive CD4 T cells, meaning cells that were CD45RO-negative and CD62L-positive, out of the PBMCs. Approximately 47 ml of fresh peripheral blood was drawn per donor, and PBMCs were isolated by Ficoll density centrifugation. All samples were sorted on a FACSAria III instrument and reached purity above 90%. The data were taken from a study of human versus mouse CDR3 diversity and MHC coevolution (TCRdb year 2017). The study in broad terms: According to reports, the immunoSEQ assay detects one in 200,000 T cells and minimizes multiplex PCR amplification bias. Across mouse and human samples, the number of valid reads per sample ranged from about 5.5 x 10^6 to 1.8 x 10^7. Human naive CD4 T cell repertoires served as a reference for TCR selection on multiple MHC II alleles, compared against human-TCR-locus transgenic mice with single MHC II. The human cohort comprised three healthy volunteer blood donors, one aged 30 to 39, one aged 40 to 49 and one aged 60 to 70 at collection. Beyond this particular receptor, the publication reports: Because human T cells were selected on more than five MHC II alleles, repertoire diversity in humans and mice was not considered directly comparable. On average, more CDR3 deletions and insertions were observed in humans than in mice, indicating greater exonuclease and TdT activity. The largest TCR beta repertoire, 1.5 million to 2 million clonotypes, was estimated by iCHAO1 for humans, a finding likely attributable to selection by multiple MHC II molecules. Among all compared groups, two of the three human donors had the lowest clonal inequality scores.

The QIAGEN blood and tissue kit was used to extract genomic DNA from sorted cells, and the DNA was quantified on a NanoDrop 1000. TCR alpha and beta chains were deep sequenced and quantified on the immunoSEQ platform using multiplex PCR of genomic DNA. The paper's processing steps were these. IMGT gene and region definitions were used to annotate TCR sequences. Out-of-frame rearrangements were used as a proxy for the preselection repertoire and compared with in-frame clonotypes. The iCHAO1 estimator provided with the immunoSEQ platform was used to estimate repertoire size. A Gini index, which is based on the Lorenz curve, was applied to in-frame amino acid clonotypes to measure clonal inequality. Shared clonotypes were counted with the intersect function of the R package tcR, and similarity was scored with the Jaccard index. Principal component analysis of V, J and V-J usage frequencies was run with the R prcomp function without normalization. What TCRdb holds here is the immuneACCESS table cut down to in-frame rearrangements. Part of the clones is not present; checked against another copy, under half of the missing clones reflect an unresolved V gene, and the others are unexplained. The D gene and trimming were derived from the DNA, and the V and J assignments and clone size from that table. This sample holds roughly 80,000 clones; roughly 93% were observed only once. The top ten clonotypes cover over 1.3% of the sample.

Taken from the germline V gene, the CDR1 and CDR2 loops are LGHNA and YSLEER. After removal of 2 bases from V and 5 bases from J, the junction retains 4 bases not matched to a gene. Its CDR3 holds 14 amino acids, cysteine through phenylalanine. CDR3 DNA is the only sequence kept; it has 42 bases, read in frame from the first base. This TCR was sampled from a person aged 25 to 75 in good health. The V and J genes are TRBV4-3 and TRBJ2-5; 8 nucleotides in the junction match TRBD1. Sequenced sample: naive CD4+ T cells from blood. Read against the paper, the sample's cell subset or site label means: CD45RO-negative CD62L-positive naive CD4 T cells. The CDR3 amino acid sequence is: CASSQQGAGETQYF. In nucleotides, the sequence is TGCGCCAGCAGCCAACAGGGGGCGGGGGAGACCCAGTACTTC.